The clone carrying this T cell receptor (beta chain) was detected once. The protocol was immunoSEQ multiplex PCR, while the TCRdb copy is restricted to in-frame clones and leaves out a portion. The table shows under 250,000 clones, with roughly 80% occurring only once. V was cut by 1 base and J by 3 bases, with 9 bases left in between. Germline CDR1 and CDR2: MGHDK and SYGVNS. This CDR3 is built from 14 residues. These data come from a study of blood T cell repertoires in COVID-19. The sequenced sample was peripheral blood. The gene calls are TRBV25-1 and TRBJ1-2; D is undetermined. The TCR originated in a woman between 65 and 79 years old with COVID-19, enrolled during active disease. DNA for the CDR3: TGTGCCAGCAGTGAATCCGGCGGAGACTATGGCTACACCTTC. The encoded protein is CASSESGGDYGYTF.